The rows below give T cell receptor beta chains drawn from one sample of a study of T-cell reconstitution after alpha-beta-depleted transplantation in children. TCRdb recomputed calls from the PCR reads with MiXCR, one row per CDR3 protein. The sample lists about a million distinct CDR3 sequences, about 29% occurring once. This material consisted of PBMCs, mostly from graft donor cells, taken 360 days after TCRalphabeta/CD19-depleted stem cell transplant. These receptors were obtained from a boy younger than two who had a stem cell transplant for SCID, so the T cells may come from the graft donor. Each CDR3 is given with its conserved first and last residue.

v_call	cdr3_aa
TRBV28	CASSLGGAPGRDTQYF
TRBV9	CASSPRTGLEAFF
TRBV5-1	CASSEGPLYEQYF
TRBV7-9	CASSFAGGLYEQYF
TRBV4-2	CASSQDPAGGTQIEQYF
TRBV4-3	CASSQGEGRLNTEAFF
TRBV6-5	CASSYSARNTEAFF
TRBV5-1	CASSFGTVGNTEAFF
TRBV5-1	CASSSDMQETQYF
TRBV29-1	CSVPDRGPTDTQYF
TRBV20-1	CSARDITEAFF
TRBV5-1	CASSPGRFRGSDEQYF
TRBV10-3	CAISESHTQYF
TRBV4-1	CASSQDIQGPYYGYTF
TRBV7-8	CASSSLRRGTGGRETQYF
TRBV4-3	CASSQYTGSSGANVLTF
TRBV9	CASSVDTSNTGELFF
TRBV19	CASSFPGNEQFF
TRBV24-1	CATSDPSGGGIAGELFF
TRBV27	CASSFWAGPQHF
TRBV4-1	CASSHVLGLNTDTQYF
TRBV5-5	CASRFLQGQETQYF
TRBV6-5	CASSWDRKHYEQYF
TRBV25-1	CASSDPGGLSYEQYF
TRBV20-1	CSARIDAYEQYF
TRBV13	CASSLLARGAEAFF
TRBV29-1	CSAPGTGTAHEGAFF
TRBV4-1	CASSKVRAPTNEKLFF
TRBV27	CASTTSSHGELFF
TRBV27	CASSTPGRRSYNEQFF
TRBV4-3	CASSQGTSGVTDTQYF
TRBV27	CASSLLTQWDEQYF
TRBV6-1	CASSESGGGRAFF
TRBV5-1	CASSLGGPPGGTEAFF
TRBV28	CASTPFWVWDEQFF
TRBV28	CASSSDGSPNQPQHF
TRBV2	CASRSNLNTEAFF
TRBV13	CASSLGLNANEQFF
TRBV7-9	CASSWTDTEAFF
TRBV5-1	CASSPILGVFADTQYF
TRBV6-1	CASRPRTGPNYGYTF
TRBV7-9	CASSPENYGYTF
TRBV29-1	CSAGPGAANSPLHF
TRBV12-3/TRBV12-4	CASSPSTWLAGGPDTQYF
TRBV9	CASSGRGRNTEAFF
TRBV5-1	CASSSASNEQFF
TRBV3-1	CASSLQRTGGLFF
TRBV9	CASSVGGGGASYEQYF
TRBV20-1	CSAREGAGNQPQHF
TRBV7-8	CASSPGQGQKGETQYF
TRBV7-3	CASSLNGQRYNEQFF
TRBV29-1	CSVRLAGGMGTQYF
TRBV7-3	CASSSLLRGNTEAFF
TRBV12-3/TRBV12-4	CASTRSSETQYF
TRBV7-2	CASRRTGLPSYNEQFF
TRBV7-2	CASSFLAGVEQFF
TRBV20-1	CSARDPSGENGGYTF
TRBV11-2	CASSFRTGTRSDTQYF
TRBV5-6	CASSFFGGTNTGELFF